This TCR beta chain was identified in a study of blood T cell repertoires in COVID-19. Background on the study: COVID-19 samples collected from the United States, Italy and Spain covered acute and convalescent phases. In each case, the material was cDNA or gDNA derived from T cells, B-cell-depleted T cells, or PBMCs.

In the source study's methods: Reference gene primers were amplified, and this amplification served to estimate nucleated cell counts. Repertoires were generated with immunoSEQ multiplex PCR, while TCRdb's copy carries only in-frame clones and drops some. V, J and clone size reflect that table, while D and trimming were determined from the DNA. This repertoire shows 350,000 to 450,000 clones, around 86% found once; its top ten account for 3%. The source of this sequence is a human donor in a cohort sampled during active COVID-19. Sequenced: peripheral blood.

CDR3 protein: CASRPTGTNTGELFF. The CDR3, as DNA: TGTGCCAGTAGGCCGACAGGGACAAACACCGGGGAGCTGTTTTTT. The chain is built from TRBV19 and TRBJ2-2; 7 bases match TRBD1. The CDR3 consists of 15 residues. Germline-derived CDR1 and CDR2 are LNHDA and SQIVND (reference sequence). The ends lost 6 bases at V and 2 bases at J; junction bases unmatched: 6.